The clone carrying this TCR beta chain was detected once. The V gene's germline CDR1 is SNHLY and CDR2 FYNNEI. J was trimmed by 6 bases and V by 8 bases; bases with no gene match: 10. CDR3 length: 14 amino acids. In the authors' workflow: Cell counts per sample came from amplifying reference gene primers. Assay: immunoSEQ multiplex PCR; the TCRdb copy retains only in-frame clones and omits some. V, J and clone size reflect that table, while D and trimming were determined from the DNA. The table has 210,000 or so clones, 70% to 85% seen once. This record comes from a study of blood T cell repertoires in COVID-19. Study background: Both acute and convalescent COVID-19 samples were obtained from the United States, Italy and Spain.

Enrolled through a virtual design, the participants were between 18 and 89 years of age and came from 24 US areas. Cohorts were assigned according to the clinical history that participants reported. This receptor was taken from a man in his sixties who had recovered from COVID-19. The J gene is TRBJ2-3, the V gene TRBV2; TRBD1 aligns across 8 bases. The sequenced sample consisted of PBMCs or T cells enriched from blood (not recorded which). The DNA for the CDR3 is TGTGCCAGCGGTCGGACAGGGCGGCGCGATACGCAGTATTTT. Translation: CASGRTGRRDTQYF.